This TCR beta chain stems from a study of cytomegalovirus exposure and HLA in healthy donors. PCR amplification relied on 60 Vbeta primers (plus 13 Jbeta primers). Measured with immunoSEQ multiplex PCR; TCRdb has only the in-frame clones, and not every one. The sample yields 80,000 to 95,000 clones, over 55% seen once. The CDR3 has 16 amino acids. J gave up 0 bases and V 5 bases, and 6 bases lay outside the gene matches. Germline CDR1 and CDR2: SGHVS and FNYEAQ. Sequencing was performed on PBMCs. The receptor comes from a woman aged 18-29 years in good health and CMV-seropositive. V and J are TRBV7-6 and TRBJ2-4, with 8 bases aligning to TRBD2. CDR3 sequence: CASSPERGRAKNIQYF. The CDR3 DNA is TGTGCCAGCAGCCCCGAGCGGGGGCGAGCCAAAAACATTCAGTACTTC.